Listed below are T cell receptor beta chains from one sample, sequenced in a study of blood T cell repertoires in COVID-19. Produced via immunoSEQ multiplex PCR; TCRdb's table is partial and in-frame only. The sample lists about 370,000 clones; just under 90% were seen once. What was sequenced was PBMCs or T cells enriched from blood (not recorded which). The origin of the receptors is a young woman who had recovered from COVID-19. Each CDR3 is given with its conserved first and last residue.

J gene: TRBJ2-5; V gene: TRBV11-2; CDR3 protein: CASRTVTPPNQETQYF
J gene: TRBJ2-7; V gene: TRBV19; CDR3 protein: CASSSNRVYEQYF
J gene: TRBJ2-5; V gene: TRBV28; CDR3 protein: CASSPVSGRGQQETQYF
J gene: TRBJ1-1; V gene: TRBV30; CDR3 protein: CAWTRGTGGLNTEAFF
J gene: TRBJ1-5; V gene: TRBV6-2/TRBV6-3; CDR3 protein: CASSLQGAGDQPQHF
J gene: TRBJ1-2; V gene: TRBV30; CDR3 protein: CAWSRPGWDYGYTF
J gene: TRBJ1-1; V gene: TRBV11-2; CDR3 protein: CASSRDRVNTEAFF
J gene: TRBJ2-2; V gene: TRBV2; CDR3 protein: CASSVIGLAGDWTGELFF
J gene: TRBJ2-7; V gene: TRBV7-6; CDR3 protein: CASSLAAGANYEQYF
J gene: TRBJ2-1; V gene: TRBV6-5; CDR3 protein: CASSALGGAYEQFF
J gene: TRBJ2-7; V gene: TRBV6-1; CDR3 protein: CASSEHGQGKKEQYF
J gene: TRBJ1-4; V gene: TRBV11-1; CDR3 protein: CASSSGGHVNEKLFF
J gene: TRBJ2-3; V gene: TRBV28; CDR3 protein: CASDLAGLAPSTDTQYF
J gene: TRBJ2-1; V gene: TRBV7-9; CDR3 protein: CASSPSARGIDEQFF
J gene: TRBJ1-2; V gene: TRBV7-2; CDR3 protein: CASSLVTAPRYTF
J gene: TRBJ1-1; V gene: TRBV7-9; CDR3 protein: CASIPRWANTEAFF
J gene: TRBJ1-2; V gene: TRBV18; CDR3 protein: CASSPRPSPGGNYGYTF
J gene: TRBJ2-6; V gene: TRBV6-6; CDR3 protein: CASTSSGNSGANVLTF
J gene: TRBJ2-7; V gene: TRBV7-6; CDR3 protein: CASSLLRQGSDYEQYF
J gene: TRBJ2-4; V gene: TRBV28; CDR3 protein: CASSVSAGENIQYF
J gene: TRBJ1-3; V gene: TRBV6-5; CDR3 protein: CASRDRGAGNTIYF
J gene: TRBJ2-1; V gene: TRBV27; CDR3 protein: CASSFLAGDYNEQFF
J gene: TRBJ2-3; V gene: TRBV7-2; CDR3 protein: CASSLVGTHTDTQYF
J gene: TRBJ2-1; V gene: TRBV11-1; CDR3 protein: CASSMGLAGRSNEQFF
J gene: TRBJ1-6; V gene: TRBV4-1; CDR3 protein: CASSPSREARWSPLHF
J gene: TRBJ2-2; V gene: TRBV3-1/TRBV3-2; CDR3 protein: CASSQASGELFF
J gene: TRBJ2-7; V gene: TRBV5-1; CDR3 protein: CASSLGGTYEQYF
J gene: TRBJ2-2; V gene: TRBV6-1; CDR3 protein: CASSEGRFTPGELFF
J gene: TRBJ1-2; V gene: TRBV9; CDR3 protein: CASSRWDTTGSYGYTF
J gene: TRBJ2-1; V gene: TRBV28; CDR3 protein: CATSLGTGFSNEQFF
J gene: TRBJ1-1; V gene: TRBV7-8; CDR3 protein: CASSLDTGLETEAFF
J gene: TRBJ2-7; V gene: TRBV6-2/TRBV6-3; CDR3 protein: CASSKDRGLYEQYF
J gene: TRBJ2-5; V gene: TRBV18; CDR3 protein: CASPPDRVETQYF
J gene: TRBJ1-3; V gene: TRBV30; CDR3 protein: CAWSVPGGQGGNTIYF
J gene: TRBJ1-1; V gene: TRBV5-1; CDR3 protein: CASWTGREAFF
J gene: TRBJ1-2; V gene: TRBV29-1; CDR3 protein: CSVPGGGEGHYGYTF
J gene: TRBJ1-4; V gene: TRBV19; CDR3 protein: CASNSRRQGTEKLFF
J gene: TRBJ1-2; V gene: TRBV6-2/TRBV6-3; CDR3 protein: CASSGWTGAGYTF
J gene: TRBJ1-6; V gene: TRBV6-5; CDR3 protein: CASSYGGVNSPLHF
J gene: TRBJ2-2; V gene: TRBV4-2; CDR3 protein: CASSQETSGLAGGPGELFF
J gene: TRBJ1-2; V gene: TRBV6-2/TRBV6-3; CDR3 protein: CASSRGTGQYGYTF
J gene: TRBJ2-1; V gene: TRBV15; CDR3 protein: CATSRGQQVGQFF
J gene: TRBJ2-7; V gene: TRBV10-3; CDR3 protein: CATSRAYEQYF
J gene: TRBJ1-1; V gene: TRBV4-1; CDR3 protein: CASSHSQGFTEAFF
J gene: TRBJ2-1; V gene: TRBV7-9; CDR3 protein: CASSLAPLGGEQFF
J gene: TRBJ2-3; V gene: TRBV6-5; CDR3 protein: CASSYGAGVVADTQYF
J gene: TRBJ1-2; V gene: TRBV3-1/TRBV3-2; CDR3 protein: CASSQREQNAGYTF
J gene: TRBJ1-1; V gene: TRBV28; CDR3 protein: CASSTWTGGRNEAFF
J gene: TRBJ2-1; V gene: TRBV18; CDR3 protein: CASSPQGLASNNEQFF
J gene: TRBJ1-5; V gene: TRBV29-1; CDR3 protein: CSVRYDRASPQHF
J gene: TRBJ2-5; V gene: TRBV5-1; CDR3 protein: CASSTSQETQYF
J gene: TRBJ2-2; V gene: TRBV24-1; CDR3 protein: CATSDTGPNTGELFF
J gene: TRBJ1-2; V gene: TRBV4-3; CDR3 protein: CASSQDYRLNYGYTF
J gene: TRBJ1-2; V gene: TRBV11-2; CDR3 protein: CASSLGTGSSYTF
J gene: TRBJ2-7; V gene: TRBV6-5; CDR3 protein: CATRHGVMGGEQYF
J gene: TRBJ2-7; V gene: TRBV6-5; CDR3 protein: CASSYGDRGLYEQYF
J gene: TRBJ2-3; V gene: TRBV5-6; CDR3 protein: CASSYNDRVYSTDTQYF